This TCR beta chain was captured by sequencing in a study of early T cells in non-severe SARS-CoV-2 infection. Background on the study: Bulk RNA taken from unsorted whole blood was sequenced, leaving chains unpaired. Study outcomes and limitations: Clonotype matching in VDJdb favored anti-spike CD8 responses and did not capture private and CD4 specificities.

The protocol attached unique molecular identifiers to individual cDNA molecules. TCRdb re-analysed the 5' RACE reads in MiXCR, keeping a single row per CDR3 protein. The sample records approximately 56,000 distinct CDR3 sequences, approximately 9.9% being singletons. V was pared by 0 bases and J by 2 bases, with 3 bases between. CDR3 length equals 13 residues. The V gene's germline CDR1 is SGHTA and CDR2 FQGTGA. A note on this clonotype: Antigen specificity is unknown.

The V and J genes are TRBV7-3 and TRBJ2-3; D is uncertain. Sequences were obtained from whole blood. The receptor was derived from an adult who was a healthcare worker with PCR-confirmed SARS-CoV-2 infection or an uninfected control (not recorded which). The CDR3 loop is CASSLTTTDTQYF. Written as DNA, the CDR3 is TGTGCCAGCAGCTTAACGACCACAGATACGCAGTATTTT. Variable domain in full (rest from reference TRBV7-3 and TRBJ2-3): GAGVSQTPSNKVTEKGKYVELRCDPISGHTALYWYRQSLGQGPEFLIYFQGTGAADDSGLPNDRFFAVRPEGSVSTLKIQRTERGDSAVYLCASSLTTTDTQYFGPGTRLTVL.